The entry below gives a single T cell receptor (beta chain) sequence along with its context. This CDR3 region has 15 residues. Trimming removed 3 bases at V and 5 bases at J, with 17 bases between. Germline values: CDR1 SGHRS, CDR2 YFSETQ. The data were taken from a study of blood T cell repertoires in COVID-19. The wider study: The United States, Italy and Spain supplied acute and convalescent COVID-19 samples. Sources were T cells, B-cell-depleted T cells, or PBMCs; the material itself was cDNA or gDNA.

Authors' data handling: Nucleated cell counts were estimated from reference gene primer amplification. Generated by immunoSEQ multiplex PCR, the TCRdb table keeps only in-frame clones and is missing some. That table supplies the V and J calls and clone size; D and trimming were determined from the DNA. The table records approximately 60,000 clones, approximately 95% of them present only once. This receptor was taken from a man between 65 and 80 years old with active COVID-19. Sample: peripheral blood. This sequence joins TRBV5-1 and TRBJ1-2; the D gene is possibly TRBD1 (6 bases). In DNA, the CDR3 is TGCGCCAGCAGCTCAAACCCAGGGGTAGGTTATGGCTACACCTTC. Residues: CASSSNPGVGYGYTF.